This T cell receptor (beta chain) was recovered during a study of T cells in Graves' hyperthyroidism and ophthalmopathy. Across 18 months, stable Graves' hyperthyroidism was marked by no progression to ophthalmopathy. About this clonotype itself: A junction end diverges from the germline sequence, so it may reflect a read error.

Amplification targeted TCR beta CDR3 regions from RNA transcripts. Using the HTBI primer set, a first-round RT-PCR was run on the TCR CDR3. TCRdb passed the multiplex PCR reads through MiXCR, listing each CDR3 protein once. The data show 300,000 to 400,000 distinct CDR3 sequences, with about 13% seen just once and roughly 9.2% held by the top ten. The CDR3 covers 14 residues. The germline gives CDR1 KGHSH, CDR2 LQKENI. Sequenced: blood. The chain links TRBV18 to TRBJ1-6, with D hard to call. The TCR originated in a woman under 30 with Graves' hyperthyroidism. CDR3 coding DNA: TGTGCCATCTCACCGGTCACTGATAATTCACCCCTCCACTTT. This gives the protein CAISPVTDNSPLHF.